These 11 T cell receptor beta chains were all obtained from the same sample, sequenced in a study of T cell responses to AZD1222 COVID-19 vaccine. The method was immunoSEQ multiplex PCR; TCRdb's version includes in-frame clones alone and lacks a portion of them. This table has about 130,000 clones, 93% appearing once. Sequenced material: peripheral blood, taken on day 0 of AZD1222 vaccination. These receptors came from an adult in good health.

CDR3 DNA: TGTGCCAGCAGTCCAACAGGGAAGGATGGCTACACCTTC. Translation gives CASSPTGKDGYTF. The chain is built from TRBV28 and TRBJ1-2, with D perhaps TRBD1 (6 bases). Trimming took off 5 bases at V and 6 bases at J, with 13 bases between the two ends. Germline loops: CDR1 MDHEN, CDR2 SYDVKM. The CDR3 has 13 amino acids.

V is TRBV15 and J is TRBJ2-1, with D tentatively TRBD1 (5 bases). In germline, CDR1 is LNHNV, CDR2 YYDKDF (reference sequence). Trimming left V 2 bases short and J 5 bases short, with 13 bases between. The CDR3 is made up of 15 amino acids. The CDR3 region is CATSRFAQDNNEQFF. CDR3 DNA: TGTGCCACCAGCAGATTCGCACAGGACAACAATGAGCAGTTCTTC.

This clone was counted a single time. This chain links TRBV7-2 with TRBJ1-4, with a possible D match to TRBD1 (6 bases). Germline values: CDR1 SGHTA, CDR2 FQGNSA. Deletions cut 4 bases from V and 10 bases from J, with 16 bases between. The CDR3 runs to 14 residues. CDR3 amino acids: CASSSLYRVGKLFF. The CDR3 bases are TGTGCCAGCAGCTCGCTTTACAGGGTTGGAAAACTGTTTTTT. The full variable domain, in which reference TRBV7-2 and TRBJ1-4 provide the parts outside the CDR3, is GAGVSQSPSNKVTEKGKDVELRCDPISGHTALYWYRQSLGQGLEFLIYFQGNSAPDKSGLPSDRFSAERTGGSVSTLTIQRTQQEDSAVYLCASSSLYRVGKLFFGSGTQLSVL.

V usage is TRBV7-7 and J usage is TRBJ2-1; weak D call: TRBD1 (6 bases). Trimming left V 3 bases short and J 3 bases short, with 6 bases between. The CDR3 spans 13 residues. CDR1 is SSHAT and CDR2 is FNYEAQ in the germline V gene (reference sequence). Here the CDR3 reads CASSLDSYNEQFF. In DNA, the CDR3 is TGTGCCAGCAGCTTGGACAGCTACAATGAGCAGTTCTTC.

The chain has TRBV27 and TRBJ2-7, with D maybe TRBD1 (6 bases). The CDR3 contains 14 residues. In germline, CDR1 is MNHEY, CDR2 SMNVEV (reference sequence). V was clipped by 2 bases and J by 2 bases, with 10 bases between them. CDR3 sequence reads: CASSLTGQPYEQYF. The CDR3 bases are TGTGCCAGCAGTTTAACAGGGCAACCCTACGAGCAGTACTTC.

The chain recombines TRBV13 with TRBJ2-5, with D perhaps matching TRBD2 (7 bases). Germline CDR1 and CDR2: PRHDT and FYEKMQ (reference sequence). This CDR3 is built from 14 residues. With 3 bases removed from V and 5 bases from J, the gap between germline ends came to 13 bases. CDR3 loop: CASSFGGRGETQYF. CDR3 nucleotides: TGTGCCAGCAGCTTCGGGGGGCGAGGGGAGACCCAGTACTTC.

The chain uses TRBV7-2 and TRBJ1-3, with TRBD1 matching 7 bases. Germline V gene data show CDR1 as SGHTA and CDR2 as FQGNSA. CDR3 length: 14 amino acids. The V segment lost 2 bases and the J segment 3 bases; nucleotides outside the gene matches: 1. The CDR3 spells CASSLTGVGNTIYF. The CDR3 DNA is TGTGCCAGCAGCTTAACAGGGGTTGGAAACACCATATATTTT.

This chain links TRBV18 with TRBJ2-5, with D tentatively TRBD2 (6 bases). The CDR3 is made up of 13 amino acids. Between the trimmed V and J ends, which lost 3 bases and 4 bases, there was a span of 9 bases. Germline CDR1 KGHSH, CDR2 LQKENI. The CDR3 nucleotides read TGTGCCAGCTCACCGGTGGAGGGAGAGACCCAGTACTTC. It encodes CASSPVEGETQYF.

This sequence joins TRBV6-6 and TRBJ1-1; 10 bases match TRBD1. This CDR3 is built from 21 residues. Looked up from germline, CDR1 is MNHNY and CDR2 is SVGAGI (reference sequence). Germline trimming cut 6 bases from V and 4 bases from J; bases unmatched to any gene: 26. DNA of the CDR3: TGTGCCAGCAGCTCAGAGACAGGGGGCGAGAAGGTTCTCCTGGTTCCCACTGAAGCTTTCTTT. It translates to CASSSETGGEKVLLVPTEAFF.

This sequence joins TRBV5-1 and TRBJ1-1; 10 positions match TRBD1. J was trimmed by 1 base and V by 3 bases; bases with no gene match: 6. CDR3 size: 16 residues. CDR1 and CDR2 from the germline V gene are SGHRS and YFSETQ. As DNA, the CDR3 is TGCGCCAGCAGCTCGCTTTGGGACAGGGGGAACACTGAAGCTTTCTTT. Translation: CASSSLWDRGNTEAFF.

The chain employs TRBV5-1 and TRBJ2-5, with D possibly TRBD1 on 5 matching bases. This CDR3 is built from 13 residues. V lost 0 bases and J lost 3, with 6 bases in between. Germline V gene sequence: CDR1 SGHRS, CDR2 YFSETQ. Written as DNA, the CDR3 is TGCGCCAGCAGCTTGGAAGGGGAAGAGACCCAGTACTTC. Residues: CASSLEGEETQYF. The full variable domain, with the rest looked up from reference TRBV5-1 and TRBJ2-5, is KAGVTQTPRYLIKTRGQQVTLSCSPISGHRSVSWYQQTPGQGLQFLFEYFSETQRNKGNFPGRFSGRQFSNSRSEMNVSTLELGDSALYLCASSLEGEETQYFGPGTRLLVL.